These T cell receptor beta chains were read from a single sample in a study of blood T cells in healthy people across ages. MiXCR was run by TCRdb on the 5' RACE reads, yielding one entry per CDR3 protein. Among around 790,000 distinct CDR3 sequences listed, around 42% were seen once. The specimen sequenced was blood. All receptors derive from a man aged 55-75 years in good health. Each CDR3 is given with its conserved first and last residue. The order of the fields is V gene, J gene, D gene, clone size, CDR3 protein, CDR3 DNA. The D gene is left open where the match is weak. Some rows have no size entry. The others give once, few or many, or a class for an expanded clone.

v_call: TRBV5-1
j_call: TRBJ2-3
d_call: -
clone_size: -
cdr3_aa: CASSLVDGSTDTQYF
cdr3_nt: TGCGCCAGCAGCTTGGTAGACGGAAGCACAGATACGCAGTATTTT

v_call: TRBV5-7
j_call: TRBJ2-5
d_call: TRBD2
clone_size: -
cdr3_aa: CASSLNRLAGGETQYF
cdr3_nt: TGTGCCAGCAGCCTCAATCGACTAGCGGGGGGAGAGACCCAGTACTTC

v_call: TRBV18
j_call: TRBJ1-2
d_call: -
clone_size: few
cdr3_aa: CASSPPWEKGGYTF
cdr3_nt: TGTGCCAGCTCACCACCGTGGGAAAAGGGTGGCTACACCTTC

v_call: TRBV5-6
j_call: TRBJ2-2
d_call: TRBD2
clone_size: -
cdr3_aa: CASRTAGSGELFF
cdr3_nt: TGTGCCAGCAGGACAGCGGGGTCCGGGGAGCTGTTTTTT

v_call: TRBV20-1
j_call: TRBJ2-7
d_call: -
clone_size: -
cdr3_aa: CSASSGAGNEQYF
cdr3_nt: TGCAGTGCCTCATCAGGGGCAGGGAACGAGCAGTACTTC

v_call: TRBV5-1
j_call: TRBJ1-2
d_call: -
clone_size: -
cdr3_aa: CASSAGDNLEGYTF
cdr3_nt: TGCGCCAGCAGCGCCGGGGACAATTTAGAAGGCTACACCTTC

v_call: TRBV12-3/TRBV12-4
j_call: TRBJ2-3
d_call: TRBD2
clone_size: once
cdr3_aa: CASRGTGGPLDTQYF
cdr3_nt: TGTGCCAGCAGGGGAACGGGGGGGCCCCTTGATACGCAGTATTTT

v_call: TRBV5-1
j_call: TRBJ2-1
d_call: -
clone_size: many
cdr3_aa: CASSLTAGAGEQFF
cdr3_nt: TGCGCCAGCAGCTTAACGGCTGGGGCTGGCGAGCAGTTCTTC

v_call: TRBV3-1
j_call: TRBJ2-7
d_call: -
clone_size: few
cdr3_aa: CASSPQKRAYEQYF
cdr3_nt: TGTGCCAGCAGCCCCCAGAAGAGAGCCTACGAGCAGTACTTC

v_call: TRBV14
j_call: TRBJ1-1
d_call: -
clone_size: -
cdr3_aa: CASSQLSSTEAFF
cdr3_nt: TGTGCCAGCAGCCAATTATCCTCCACTGAAGCTTTCTTT

v_call: TRBV4-3
j_call: TRBJ2-1
d_call: TRBD2
clone_size: few
cdr3_aa: CASSQVAASGGLTYNEQFF
cdr3_nt: TGCGCCAGCAGCCAAGTTGCTGCTAGCGGGGGACTAACCTACAATGAGCAGTTCTTC

v_call: TRBV6-2/TRBV6-3
j_call: TRBJ1-1
d_call: -
clone_size: many
cdr3_aa: CASSYSGTGNTEAFF
cdr3_nt: TGTGCCAGCAGTTACTCCGGGACGGGGAACACTGAAGCTTTCTTT

v_call: TRBV27
j_call: TRBJ2-1
d_call: -
clone_size: few
cdr3_aa: CASSPPGRGEQFF
cdr3_nt: TGTGCCAGCAGCCCCCCTGGGCGGGGTGAGCAGTTCTTC

v_call: TRBV7-2
j_call: TRBJ2-7
d_call: -
clone_size: once
cdr3_aa: CASSLLGLYEQYF
cdr3_nt: TGTGCCAGCAGCTTACTAGGTCTCTACGAGCAGTACTTC

v_call: TRBV9
j_call: TRBJ1-4
d_call: -
clone_size: few
cdr3_aa: CASSLTDEKLFF
cdr3_nt: TGTGCCAGCAGCCTCACGGACGAAAAACTGTTTTTT

v_call: TRBV3-1
j_call: TRBJ1-1
d_call: -
clone_size: -
cdr3_aa: CASSQASEAFF
cdr3_nt: TGTGCCAGCAGCCAAGCTAGTGAAGCTTTCTTT

v_call: TRBV27
j_call: TRBJ2-7
d_call: TRBD1
clone_size: -
cdr3_aa: CASSSTGTGSYEQNF
cdr3_nt: TGTGCCAGCAGTTCGACCGGGACAGGGTCCTACGAGCAGAACTTC

v_call: TRBV25-1
j_call: TRBJ1-4
d_call: -
clone_size: -
cdr3_aa: CAGSRVDSLATNEKLFF
cdr3_nt: TGTGCCGGCAGCCGAGTCGACAGCCTCGCAACTAATGAAAAACTGTTTTTT

v_call: TRBV28
j_call: TRBJ1-4
d_call: -
clone_size: -
cdr3_aa: CASRTQGRLNEKLFF
cdr3_nt: TGTGCCAGCAGGACCCAGGGACGCCTTAATGAAAAACTGTTTTTT

v_call: TRBV20-1
j_call: TRBJ1-1
d_call: -
clone_size: few
cdr3_aa: CSARRQIPRGTEAFF
cdr3_nt: TGCAGCGCCCGTCGACAGATCCCTCGGGGCACTGAAGCTTTCTTT

v_call: TRBV6-2/TRBV6-3
j_call: TRBJ2-3
d_call: -
clone_size: -
cdr3_aa: CASRRQGLDTQYF
cdr3_nt: TGTGCCAGCAGACGGCAGGGTTTAGATACGCAGTATTTT

v_call: TRBV27
j_call: TRBJ2-4
d_call: TRBD1
clone_size: few
cdr3_aa: CASSNRGRDIQYF
cdr3_nt: TGTGCCAGCAGTAATAGGGGGCGAGACATTCAGTACTTC

v_call: TRBV5-1
j_call: TRBJ2-5
d_call: -
clone_size: few
cdr3_aa: CASSLIRGGSETQYF
cdr3_nt: TGCGCCAGCAGCTTGATACGAGGGGGTTCCGAGACCCAGTACTTC

v_call: TRBV6-5
j_call: TRBJ1-5
d_call: TRBD1
clone_size: -
cdr3_aa: CASSPDRVDQPQHF
cdr3_nt: TGTGCCAGCAGTCCGGACAGGGTTGATCAGCCCCAGCATTTT

v_call: TRBV4-3
j_call: TRBJ2-1
d_call: -
clone_size: -
cdr3_aa: CASSQDSRGTNEQFF
cdr3_nt: TGCGCCAGCAGCCAAGATAGTAGGGGGACTAATGAGCAGTTCTTC

v_call: TRBV14
j_call: TRBJ2-1
d_call: TRBD2
clone_size: -
cdr3_aa: CASSQGRLAGKLGEQFF
cdr3_nt: TGTGCCAGCAGCCAGGGGCGACTAGCGGGGAAGCTGGGTGAGCAGTTCTTC

v_call: TRBV12-3/TRBV12-4
j_call: TRBJ2-5
d_call: TRBD1
clone_size: -
cdr3_aa: CASSLGTGVEGTQYF
cdr3_nt: TGTGCCAGCAGTTTAGGGACAGGGGTAGAGGGGACCCAGTACTTC